One sample yielded the 32 T cell receptor beta chains listed below, sequenced in a study of cytomegalovirus exposure and HLA in healthy donors. It was with 60 Vbeta and 13 Jbeta primers that the PCR ran. Only in-frame clones appear in the TCRdb table, and some are missing; sequencing was by immunoSEQ multiplex PCR. The sample yields approximately 110,000 clones, about 81% seen once. Specimen: PBMCs. The receptors originated from a woman under 40 in good health and CMV-seronegative.

The genes are TRBV7-8 and TRBJ2-3; 13 positions agree with TRBD2. V gave up 5 bases and J gave up 5 bases; unmatched junction bases: 10. Germline V gene lookup returns CDR1 SGHVS and CDR2 FQNEAQ. The CDR3 runs 17 residues. The CDR3 region has the DNA TGTGCCAGCAGCACGGGACTAGCGGGATCGGGCTTAGATACGCAGTATTTT. Residues: CASSTGLAGSGLDTQYF.

V gene TRBV10-3 combines with J gene TRBJ1-1, with 7 bases aligning to TRBD1. CDR1 is ENHRY, CDR2 SYGVKD, per germline. The CDR3 spans 15 residues. V was clipped by 6 bases and J by 8 bases; unmatched bases: 15. CDR3 DNA sequence: TGTGCCATCAGAACAGACCCTGGGGACAGATTAGAAGCTTTCTTT. Amino acid sequence: CAIRTDPGDRLEAFF.

The chain couples TRBV29-1 to TRBJ1-5, with a possible D match to TRBD1 (6 bases). This CDR3 spans 12 amino acids. CDR1 and CDR2 from the germline V gene are SQVTM and ANQGSEA. Trimming removed 5 bases at V and 3 bases at J, with 8 bases between. The DNA of the CDR3 is TGCAGCGTTACAGGGAACAATCAGCCCCAGCATTTT. Translated: CSVTGNNQPQHF.

The V call is TRBV7-9, the J call TRBJ2-7; D may be TRBD1 (5 bases). Germline V lookup: CDR1 SEHNR, CDR2 FQNEAQ (reference sequence). This CDR3 is 15 amino acids long. Trimming shortened V by 4 bases and J by 2 bases, and 15 bases separated the two germline ends. The CDR3 coding sequence is TGTGCCAGCAGCTACTCACTACAGGCCACCTACGAGCAGTACTTC. Translating it yields CASSYSLQATYEQYF.

The chain joins TRBV7-9 to TRBJ2-2, with D unclear. The CDR3 loop spans 13 amino acids. Per the germline V gene, CDR1 is SEHNR and CDR2 is FQNEAQ (reference sequence). Trimming took 5 bases from V and 2 from J, leaving 6 bases between them. The CDR3 region is CASSPVNTGELFF. CDR3 sequence (DNA): TGTGCCAGCAGCCCGGTTAACACCGGGGAGCTGTTTTTT. Based on the CDR3 plus reference TRBV7-9 and TRBJ2-2, the full variable domain is DTGVSQNPRHKITKRGQNVTFRCDPISEHNRLYWYRQTLGQGPEFLTYFQNEAQLEKSRLLSDRFSAERPKGSFSTLEIQRTEQGDSAMYLCASSPVNTGELFFGEGSRLTVL.

V gene TRBV7-3 combines with J gene TRBJ2-5, with a possible D match to TRBD2 (6 bases). The CDR3 is 13 residues long. Per the germline V gene, CDR1 is SGHTA and CDR2 is FQGTGA. Trimming took off 3 bases at V and 5 bases at J, with 10 bases between the two ends. CDR3 in amino acids: CASSLSEGETQYF. Written as DNA, the CDR3 is TGTGCCAGCAGCTTGTCGGAGGGGGAGACCCAGTACTTC.

The chain carries TRBV27 and TRBJ1-6; tentative D call: TRBD1 (6 bases). Germline-derived CDR1 and CDR2 are MNHEY and SMNVEV (reference sequence). The CDR3 extends over 14 amino acids. Trimming shortened V by 6 bases and J by 9 bases, and 15 bases separated the two germline ends. CDR3 coding DNA: TGTGCCAGCAGGCAAACAGGGTCCCCTTCACCCCTCCACTTT. The encoded protein is CASRQTGSPSPLHF.

The V and J genes are TRBV19 and TRBJ1-5; 9 bases match TRBD1. Trimming cost V 5 bases and J 2 bases; bases outside gene matches: 7. Looked up from germline, CDR1 is LNHDA and CDR2 is SQIVND (reference sequence). This CDR3 is 16 amino acids long. The CDR3 DNA follows: TGTGCCAGTAGTTTACAGGGGGCGCCGGGCAATCAGCCCCAGCATTTT. It specifies CASSLQGAPGNQPQHF.

This chain connects TRBV7-8 to TRBJ1-2, with a tentative D call TRBD1 (5 bases). CDR1 and CDR2 (germline): SGHVS, FQNEAQ. V lost 1 base to trimming and J lost 8 bases, with 5 bases between them. This CDR3 comprises 11 residues. CDR3 region: CASSLGGGYTF. As DNA, the CDR3 is TGTGCCAGCAGCTTAGGGGGCGGCTACACCTTC.

The chain employs TRBV5-1 and TRBJ1-4, with 12 bases identical to TRBD1. V lost 4 bases and J lost 0; bases outside the gene matches: 4. The CDR3 extends over 17 amino acids. The germline V gene encodes CDR1 SGHRS and CDR2 YFSETQ. In DNA, the CDR3 is TGCGCCAGCAGCCAGGGACAGGGGGCAGCAACTAATGAAAAACTGTTTTTT. It codes for CASSQGQGAATNEKLFF.

The rearrangement joins TRBV27 to TRBJ2-5, with 7 bases that match TRBD1. Germline V lookup: CDR1 MNHEY, CDR2 SMNVEV (reference sequence). Trimming cost V 2 bases and J 3 bases; bases outside gene matches: 6. This CDR3 is 15 amino acids long. The CDR3 DNA reads as TGTGCCAGCAGTTTAATCGGGACAGCTAAAGAGACCCAGTACTTC. Translating gives CASSLIGTAKETQYF.

In its sample, this clone was seen a few times. This chain joins TRBV7-6 and TRBJ1-2; weak D call: TRBD1 (5 bases). The CDR3 loop spans 15 amino acids. Germline assignment: CDR1 SGHVS and CDR2 FNYEAQ. V shed 4 bases and J shed 5 bases, with 17 bases lying between them. In nucleotides, the CDR3 is TGTGCCAGCAGCTCCCGCGGGGGGGAGAGGTATGGCTACACCTTC. It yields the protein CASSSRGGERYGYTF.

The J gene is TRBJ2-7, the V gene TRBV9, with D perhaps matching TRBD2 (6 bases). With 1 base removed from V and 4 bases from J, the gap between germline ends came to 12 bases. This CDR3 has 14 amino acids. Per germline, CDR1 SGDLS and CDR2 YYNGEE. CDR3 in amino acids: CASSVNGGSYEQYF. CDR3 nucleotides: TGTGCCAGCAGCGTAAATGGGGGGTCTTACGAGCAGTACTTC.

V gene TRBV5-8 combines with J gene TRBJ1-3; no definite D call. V was trimmed by 0 bases and J by 0 bases, leaving 7 bases between them. The length of the CDR3 is 15 residues. The germline V gene has CDR1 SGHTS and CDR2 YDEGEE. This chain's CDR3 is CASSLGQVSGNTIYF. The CDR3 nucleotides are TGTGCCAGCAGCTTGGGACAAGTCTCTGGAAACACCATATATTTT.

The chain recombines TRBV7-3 with TRBJ2-1, with 12 bases that match TRBD2. Per the germline V gene, CDR1 is SGHTA and CDR2 is FQGTGA. The J segment lost 8 bases and the V segment lost 5 bases, leaving 7 bases of the junction unmatched. This CDR3 contains 15 residues. The CDR3 nucleotides are TGTGCCAGCAGCCTGACTAGCGGGAGAGCGGATGAGCAGTTCTTC. Translated: CASSLTSGRADEQFF.

The chain links TRBV7-2 to TRBJ2-5; 10 nucleotides line up with TRBD2. The J call may be mistaken, given a closer DNA end match to TRBJ2-7. Germline CDR1 SGHTA, CDR2 FQGNSA. The CDR3 extends over 15 amino acids. The CDR3 coding sequence is TGTGCCAGCAGCTTAGCACTAGCGGGACCCTACGAGCAGTACTTC. Protein sequence: CASSLALAGPYEQYF.

The chain has TRBV30 and TRBJ1-6; no definite D call. Germline loops: CDR1 GTSNPN, CDR2 SVGIG (reference sequence). V lost 3 bases to trimming and J lost 6 bases, with 9 bases between them. The CDR3 is 13 residues long. The CDR3 sequence: CAWSKSPNSPLHF. The CDR3 DNA is TGTGCCTGGAGCAAAAGCCCTAATTCACCCCTCCACTTT. The full variable domain, completed using reference TRBV30 and TRBJ1-6, is SQTIHQWPATLVQPVGSPLSLECTVEGTSNPNLYWYRQAAGRGLQLLFYSVGIGQISSEVPQNLSASRPQDRQFILSSKKLLLSDSGFYLCAWSKSPNSPLHFGNGTRLTVT.

The chain uses TRBV15 and TRBJ2-7; 14 bases align to TRBD2. J gave up 4 bases and V 2 bases, and 1 base lay outside the gene matches. Germline CDR1 is LNHNV and CDR2 is YYDKDF (reference sequence). This CDR3 contains 15 residues. CDR3 sequence: CATSRRTSGRYEQYF. Here the CDR3 DNA reads TGTGCCACCAGCAGAAGGACTAGCGGGAGGTACGAGCAGTACTTC.

This clone appeared once. The CDR3 DNA reads TGTGCCAGCAGTGAAGCATTGAGGACCGGGGAGCTGTTTTTT. Its translation is CASSEALRTGELFF. The chain has TRBV2 and TRBJ2-2, with D unclear. Trimming took off 0 bases at V and 5 bases at J, with 7 bases between the two ends. This CDR3 has 14 residues. Germline V lookup: CDR1 SNHLY, CDR2 FYNNEI.

This clone was detected once. V gene TRBV29-1 combines with J gene TRBJ2-5; tentative D call: TRBD1 (5 bases). Trimming removed 4 bases from V and 2 bases from J, with 8 bases in between. Germline V gives CDR1 SQVTM, CDR2 ANQGSEA. The length of the CDR3 is 12 residues. CDR3 protein: CSVGGSQETQYF. CDR3 sequence (DNA): TGCAGCGTTGGGGGCTCTCAAGAGACCCAGTACTTC. Full variable domain (missing parts from reference TRBV29-1 and TRBJ2-5): SAVISQKPSRDICQRGTSLTIQCQVDSQVTMMFWYRQQPGQSLTLIATANQGSEATYESGFVIDKFPISRPNLTFSTLTVSNMSPEDSSIYLCSVGGSQETQYFGPGTRLLVL.

The V and J genes are TRBV7-9 and TRBJ1-1, with TRBD1 as a possible D gene (6 bases). V was cut by 5 bases and J by 1 base, with 11 bases left in between. CDR1 is SEHNR, CDR2 FQNEAQ, per germline (reference sequence). The CDR3 covers 14 residues. CDR3 sequence (DNA): TGTGCCAGCAGCGCCCGACAGGAGAACACTGAAGCTTTCTTT. Protein sequence: CASSARQENTEAFF.

The chain carries TRBV29-1 and TRBJ2-7, with 9 bases identical to TRBD2. The CDR3 is 12 amino acids. With V trimmed by 6 bases and J by 6 bases, 6 bases remained unmatched. Germline CDR1 reads SQVTM; CDR2 reads ANQGSEA. The CDR3 reads CSVRTSEAEQYF. CDR3 nucleotides: TGCAGCGTCCGGACTAGCGAAGCCGAGCAGTACTTC.

The chain joins TRBV15 to TRBJ2-5; the D call may be TRBD1 or TRBD2 (10 bases each). The CDR3 is made up of 23 amino acids. Germline V gives CDR1 LNHNV, CDR2 YYDKDF (reference sequence). The V and J ends lost 2 bases and 2 bases respectively, with 36 bases between them. The DNA of the CDR3 is TGTGCCACCAGCAGACCCGTCCGGGACAGGGGCCTAGCGGGGGTGACGTGGCAAGAGACCCAGTACTTC. Amino acids: CATSRPVRDRGLAGVTWQETQYF.

The V and J genes are TRBV5-6 and TRBJ2-7; no firm D call. Trimming removed 0 bases at V and 7 bases at J, with 11 bases between. This CDR3 is built from 13 residues. Germline CDR1 is SGHDT and CDR2 is YYEEEE. The chain's CDR3 is CASSLGSRREQYF. CDR3 bases: TGTGCCAGCAGCTTGGGTAGCCGACGGGAGCAGTACTTC. The full variable domain, with the rest looked up from reference TRBV5-6 and TRBJ2-7, is DAGVTQSPTHLIKTRGQQVTLRCSPKSGHDTVSWYQQALGQGPQFIFQYYEEEERQRGNFPDRFSGHQFPNYSSELNVNALLLGDSALYLCASSLGSRREQYFGPGTRLTVT.

The chain carries TRBV6-1 and TRBJ2-7; TRBD2 matches at 7 bases. The V and J ends lost 7 bases and 5 bases, in that order; junction bases with no gene match: 11. This CDR3 contains 14 residues. Germline V lookup: CDR1 MNHNS, CDR2 SASEGT. The chain's CDR3 is CASIQDGRANEQYF. CDR3 DNA sequence: TGTGCCAGCATACAGGATGGGAGGGCCAACGAGCAGTACTTC.

The genes are TRBV7-9 and TRBJ2-5; TRBD2 might be the D (7 bases). In germline, CDR1 is SEHNR, CDR2 FQNEAQ (reference sequence). The CDR3 sequence is 12 residues long. V lost 5 bases to trimming and J lost 13 bases, with 17 bases between them. CDR3: CASSPGGQGSYF. The CDR3 DNA reads as TGTGCCAGCAGCCCCGGGGGGCAGGGTTCGTACTTC.

V and J are TRBV27 and TRBJ2-1, with 8 bases fitting TRBD2. There are 13 residues in the CDR3. V was pared by 5 bases and J by 15 bases, with 12 bases of the junction left unmatched. Germline lookup yields CDR1 MNHEY and CDR2 SMNVEV (reference sequence). The CDR3 is CASSPKSGRVLFF. Here the CDR3 DNA reads TGTGCCAGCAGTCCGAAAAGCGGGAGAGTTCTGTTCTTC.

The chain combines TRBV5-1 with TRBJ1-5; the D gene is possibly TRBD1 (6 bases). The CDR3 is 14 amino acids. Per the germline V gene, CDR1 is SGHRS and CDR2 is YFSETQ. Trimming stripped 1 base from V and 7 bases from J, with 12 bases between. The CDR3 DNA sequence: TGCGCCAGCAGCTTGATGGCAGGGGAGCAGCCCCAGCATTTT. It yields the protein CASSLMAGEQPQHF.

This clone was detected only once. The V call is TRBV6-6, the J call TRBJ1-5; 8 bases are shared with TRBD1. After removal of 6 bases from V and 4 bases from J, the junction contained 5 bases not matched to a gene. This CDR3 is 14 amino acids long. CDR1 and CDR2 (germline): MNHNY, SVGAGI (reference sequence). The CDR3 loop reads CASSSGGGNQPQHF. CDR3 DNA: TGTGCCAGCAGCTCAGGGGGCGGAAATCAGCCCCAGCATTTT.

V and J are TRBV5-6 and TRBJ2-7; 8 bases align to TRBD1. This CDR3 comprises 14 residues. In germline, CDR1 is SGHDT, CDR2 YYEEEE. After removal of 7 bases from V and 1 base from J, the junction contained 7 bases not matched to a gene. For the CDR3, the DNA is TGTGCCAGCCGACCAGGGGGCGCGTCCTACGAGCAGTACTTC. As protein: CASRPGGASYEQYF.

The chain uses TRBV7-2 and TRBJ2-3; unclear D gene. Trimming pared 4 bases from V and 0 bases from J, leaving 11 bases between. This CDR3 has 15 residues. The V gene's germline CDR1 is SGHTA and CDR2 FQGNSA. The CDR3 DNA sequence: TGTGCCAGCAGCTCTCGACCGACTAGCACAGATACGCAGTATTTT. It specifies CASSSRPTSTDTQYF.

The chain uses TRBV4-3 and TRBJ1-2; 9 positions match TRBD1. With V trimmed by 4 bases and J by 8 bases, 5 bases remained unmatched. There are 13 residues in the CDR3. Germline V lookup: CDR1 LGHNA, CDR2 YSLEER. The CDR3 reads CASSPGTGTGYTF. The CDR3 DNA is TGCGCCAGCAGCCCCGGGACAGGGACCGGCTACACCTTC.